This passage covers 13 T cell receptor beta chains from one sample sequenced in a study of identical twins. MiXCR was run by TCRdb on the 5' RACE reads, yielding one entry per CDR3 protein. The table records hundreds of thousands of distinct CDR3 sequences, 21% of them present only once. The same data also contributed to another study, on T cells expressing NK-cell markers.

Sequencing input: PBMCs. The receptors stem from a woman between 18 and 29 years old in good health.

This clonotype has at least ten counts. V is TRBV20-1 and J is TRBJ2-5, with 16 bases fitting TRBD2. Looked up from germline, CDR1 is DFQATT and CDR2 is SNEGSKA (reference sequence). Trimming took 5 bases from V and 5 from J; bases not matched to a gene: 8. This CDR3 has 16 residues. CDR3 DNA: TGCAGTGCTTTACCGGGACTAGCGGGGGGGCCCGAGACCCAGTACTTC. Its translation is CSALPGLAGGPETQYF.

This sequence joins TRBV4-3 and TRBJ2-2; tentative D call: TRBD2 (6 bases). CDR3 length: 16 residues. Germline CDR1 reads LGHNA; CDR2 reads YSLEER. Trimming took off 1 base at V and 5 bases at J, with 14 bases between the two ends. The CDR3 loop is CASSQVKGSGTGELFF. The CDR3 DNA follows: TGCGCCAGCAGCCAAGTGAAGGGGAGCGGGACCGGGGAGCTGTTTTTT.

This clonotype has more than one count but fewer than ten. V and J are TRBV5-6 and TRBJ1-5; TRBD1 might be the D (5 bases). CDR1 is SGHDT and CDR2 is YYEEEE in the germline V gene. CDR3 size: 15 residues. Trimming stripped 2 bases from V and 5 bases from J, with 14 bases between. The DNA of the CDR3 is TGTGCCAGCAGCTTTTACGGGACCGTAGATCAGCCCCAGCATTTT. Its translation: CASSFYGTVDQPQHF.

This clonotype was seen at least ten times. The chain has TRBV6-5 and TRBJ1-5; D unresolved. The CDR3 is 15 residues long. Trimming left V 0 bases short and J 1 base short, with 7 bases between. Per germline, CDR1 MNHEY and CDR2 SVGAGI. The CDR3 protein is CASSYSLGSNQPQHF. Written as DNA, the CDR3 is TGTGCCAGCAGTTACTCCCTAGGAAGCAATCAGCCCCAGCATTTT.

The chain is built from TRBV5-1 and TRBJ2-6, with TRBD1 matching 9 bases. The CDR3 is 16 amino acids. In germline, CDR1 is SGHRS, CDR2 YFSETQ. The ends lost 4 bases at V and 3 bases at J; junction bases unmatched: 5. CDR3 DNA sequence: TGCGCCAGCAGCCCTACAGGGGGCGTTGGGGCCAACGTCCTGACTTTC. This translates into CASSPTGGVGANVLTF.

The CDR3 DNA sequence: TGTGCCAGCAGGCCCTCCACTAGCTCCTACAATGAGCAGTTCTTC. Protein product: CASRPSTSSYNEQFF. The rearrangement joins TRBV27 to TRBJ2-1, with D perhaps TRBD2 (5 bases). The germline V and J ends were trimmed by 6 bases and 0 bases, with 12 bases remaining between them. CDR1 is MNHEY, CDR2 SMNVEV, per germline (reference sequence). This CDR3 spans 15 amino acids.

This clonotype appeared a few times. The rearrangement uses TRBV5-1 and TRBJ2-3, with TRBD2 identical over 12 bases. The trim removed 6 bases at V and 2 bases at J, leaving 16 bases unmatched. The CDR3 extends over 19 amino acids. Germline assignment: CDR1 SGHRS and CDR2 YFSETQ. The CDR3 region is CASTKGWPSGRAITDTQYF. CDR3 DNA sequence: TGCGCCAGCACGAAAGGGTGGCCTAGCGGGAGGGCGATCACAGATACGCAGTATTTT.

This clonotype was observed a handful of times. The V and J genes are TRBV20-1 and TRBJ1-4, with TRBD1 identical over 7 bases. The CDR3 is 13 residues long. J gave up 4 bases and V 6 bases, and 5 bases lay outside the gene matches. Germline loops: CDR1 DFQATT, CDR2 SNEGSKA (reference sequence). The CDR3 protein is CSATTGNNEKLFF. CDR3 bases: TGCAGTGCCACGACAGGGAATAATGAAAAACTGTTTTTT.

CDR3: CASSWDRHEQYF. CDR3 nucleotides: TGTGCCAGCAGCTGGGACAGGCACGAGCAGTACTTC. The chain has TRBV13 and TRBJ2-7, with 8 nucleotides matching TRBD1. Germline V gives CDR1 PRHDT, CDR2 FYEKMQ (reference sequence). The CDR3 has 12 residues. Trimming cost V 4 bases and J 5 bases; bases outside gene matches: 1.

The chain has TRBV7-2 and TRBJ2-5; D unclear. The CDR3 totals 11 residues. The germline V and J ends were trimmed by 6 bases and 3 bases, with 5 bases remaining between them. Germline CDR1 is SGHTA and CDR2 is FQGNSA. In DNA, the CDR3 is TGTGCCAGCAGAACAGAAGAGACCCAGTACTTC. Translation: CASRTEETQYF.

The chain has TRBV19 and TRBJ2-5, with D possibly TRBD2 on 5 matching bases. Germline loops: CDR1 LNHDA, CDR2 SQIVND (reference sequence). The CDR3 sequence is 16 residues long. V was clipped by 4 bases and J by 6 bases, with 21 bases between them. The CDR3 spells CASSSLGSVPRQTQYF. The CDR3 DNA reads TGTGCCAGTAGTAGCCTCGGTAGCGTCCCTCGACAGACCCAGTACTTC.

This chain joins TRBV20-1 and TRBJ2-7; D might be TRBD1 (5 bases). Trimming stripped 0 bases from V and 4 bases from J, with 10 bases between. In germline, CDR1 is DFQATT, CDR2 SNEGSKA (reference sequence). The CDR3 spans 13 residues. CDR3 nucleotides: TGCAGTGCTAGAGACAGGGCCCGTTACGAGCAGTACTTC. Its translation: CSARDRARYEQYF.

This clonotype has a single count. The chain joins TRBV11-2 to TRBJ2-7; 13 bases are a match to TRBD2. This CDR3 has 15 amino acids. With V trimmed by 4 bases and J by 5 bases, 5 bases remained unmatched. The germline CDR1 and CDR2 sequences are SGHAT and FQNNGV. The CDR3 DNA reads TGTGCCAGCAGCTCAGGACTAGCGGGAGACGACGAGCAGTACTTC. Its translation: CASSSGLAGDDEQYF.